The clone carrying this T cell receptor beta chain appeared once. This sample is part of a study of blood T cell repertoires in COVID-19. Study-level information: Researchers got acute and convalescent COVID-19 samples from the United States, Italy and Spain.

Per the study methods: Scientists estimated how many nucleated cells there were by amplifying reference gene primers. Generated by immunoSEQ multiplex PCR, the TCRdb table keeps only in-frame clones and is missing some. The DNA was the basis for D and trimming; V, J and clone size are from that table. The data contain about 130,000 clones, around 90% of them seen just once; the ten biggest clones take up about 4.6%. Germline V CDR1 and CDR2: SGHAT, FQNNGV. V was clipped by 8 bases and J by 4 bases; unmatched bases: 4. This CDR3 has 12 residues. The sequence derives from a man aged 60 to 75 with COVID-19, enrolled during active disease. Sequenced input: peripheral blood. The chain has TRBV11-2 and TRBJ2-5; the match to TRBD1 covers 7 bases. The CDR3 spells CASSRQGETQYF. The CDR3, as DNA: TGTGCCAGCTCCAGACAGGGAGAGACCCAGTACTTC.